The T cell receptor beta chain described here comes from a study of blood T cell repertoires in COVID-19. Study information: Material from acute and convalescent COVID-19 was sourced from the United States, Italy and Spain. T cells, B-cell-depleted T cells, or PBMCs provided the cDNA or gDNA that served as material.

As originally analysed: Scientists estimated how many nucleated cells there were by amplifying reference gene primers. Clones were read by immunoSEQ multiplex PCR, and TCRdb kept only the in-frame ones, dropping some. The V and J calls and clone size come from that table; D and trimming were worked out from the DNA. The sample holds 110,000 to 150,000 clones, about four fifths seen once. This CDR3 region has 16 residues. V was pared by 6 bases and J by 3 bases, with 19 bases between. Germline V lookup: CDR1 SNHLY, CDR2 FYNNEI. The origin of this receptor is a man between 65 and 85 years old who had recovered from COVID-19. Sequencing was carried out using peripheral blood. J is TRBJ2-3 and V is TRBV2; TRBD1 might be the D (6 bases). The CDR3 here is CASSLLPGDLTDTQYF. CDR3 nucleotides: TGTGCCAGCAGCCTACTCCCAGGGGATCTGACAGATACGCAGTATTTT.